A single T cell receptor (beta chain) is shown here with its context. These data originate in a study of CD8+CD57+ T cells in acquired aplastic anemia. The use of genomic DNA as template underpinned the TCR beta VDJ and CDR3 profiling. Using its own MiXCR run on the reads, TCRdb lists one record per CDR3 protein. There are about 160,000 distinct CDR3 sequences in the sample; about two thirds occur only once, and around 45% lies in the top ten. The CDR3 covers 13 residues. V lost 7 bases and J lost 4; bases outside the gene matches: 7. Germline lookup yields CDR1 SNHLY and CDR2 FYNNEI. Patients picked for sequencing had shown CD8+CD57+ cell expansion detected by flow cytometry.

The receptor was derived from a human donor with aplastic anemia. Sequenced material: sorted CD4+, CD8+, or CD8+CD57+ T cells (not recorded which) from PBMCs. The chain carries TRBV2 and TRBJ2-7, with 7 bases lining up with TRBD1. The CDR3 sequence: CASTKGALYEQYF. The CDR3 DNA follows: TGTGCCAGCACCAAGGGGGCACTATACGAGCAGTACTTC.